This is a list of T cell receptor beta chains from one sample in a study of blood T cell repertoires in COVID-19. Some clones are missing from TCRdb's copy, which holds only in-frame ones; the method was immunoSEQ multiplex PCR. This sample has under 95,000 clones; 70% to 80% occur once, and the top ten carry over 5.5%. Sequenced input: peripheral blood. These receptors originate from a man aged 45-60 years with active or convalescent COVID-19. Each CDR3 is given without its conserved first and last residue.

J | V | CDR3
TRBJ1-1 | TRBV2 | ASSPDSSNTEAF
TRBJ2-2 | TRBV27 | ASRAGTNTGELF
TRBJ2-5 | TRBV11-2 | ASSPLETQY
TRBJ1-2 | TRBV28 | ASSLPDSYYGYT
TRBJ2-1 | TRBV11-2 | ASSGGLYNEQF
TRBJ2-7 | TRBV11-1 | ASSRDTSYEQY
TRBJ2-1 | TRBV3-1/TRBV3-2 | ASSQGAGFGVGEQF
TRBJ2-3 | TRBV3-1/TRBV3-2 | ASSQVRGQGEDTQY
TRBJ2-5 | TRBV12-5 | ASGLGQGNQETQY
TRBJ1-3 | TRBV7-2 | ASSLARPSGNTIY
TRBJ2-3 | TRBV7-3 | ASSLQRGVSDTQY
TRBJ1-2 | TRBV30 | AWSVGGGYT
TRBJ1-2 | TRBV19 | ASSTMGTVALKGGYT
TRBJ2-2 | TRBV19 | ASSRSGMNTGELF
TRBJ2-7 | TRBV6-5 | ASSYSSLAGGHEQY
TRBJ1-1 | TRBV30 | AWSVRTGGRTEAF
TRBJ1-6 | TRBV25-1 | ASSDQGQGAKSPLH
TRBJ1-6 | TRBV5-4 | ASSLASGGAGSPLH
TRBJ2-1 | TRBV18 | ASSPLTGELGSYNEQF
TRBJ1-1 | TRBV4-1 | ASSQGLVTGARADTEAF
TRBJ2-2 | TRBV5-6 | ASSFNRGTGELF
TRBJ1-6 | TRBV5-1 | ASSLITYYNSPLH